This T cell receptor beta chain appears in the sequencing data of a study of T cell responses to AZD1222 COVID-19 vaccine. Findings and caveats of the study: Unmutated regions of variants are reportedly targeted by nearly half of spike-specific TCRs.

The germline V and J ends were trimmed by 8 bases and 3 bases, with 13 bases remaining between them. Germline V gene data show CDR1 as MDHEN and CDR2 as SYDVKM. The CDR3 spans 14 residues. Generated by immunoSEQ multiplex PCR, the TCRdb table keeps only in-frame clones and is missing some. The table includes some 100,000 clones, 65% to 90% detected once. About this clone: Its antigen remains unknown.

The source was peripheral blood, collected on day 0 of AZD1222 vaccination. The rearrangement links TRBV28 to TRBJ2-2; unclear D gene. The source of this sequence is an adult in good health. The CDR3, as DNA: TGTGCCAGCTTCAGGTTCGGAGACACCGGGGAGCTGTTTTTT. This sequence encodes CASFRFGDTGELFF.